The clone carrying this TCR beta chain was observed a single time. These data come from a study of blood T cell repertoires in COVID-19. Overall study context: Samples taken during acute and convalescent COVID-19 were collected in the United States, Italy and Spain.

Original handling: Estimation of nucleated cell counts was performed using reference gene primer amplification. Assay: immunoSEQ multiplex PCR; the TCRdb copy retains only in-frame clones and omits some. Clone size and the V and J calls come from that table; the DNA yielded D and trimming. The sample has about 260,000 clones, about 85% seen once. Germline V gives CDR1 LNHDA, CDR2 SQIVND (reference sequence). V dropped 4 bases and J dropped 2; count of bases not matched to a gene: 5. The CDR3 is 15 amino acids. This receptor was obtained from a man younger than 35 with active or convalescent COVID-19. V and J are TRBV19 and TRBJ1-5, with 7 bases identical to TRBD1. Sequencing was done on a sample of peripheral blood. CDR3 bases: TGTGCCAGTAGTACAGGGGGGTCGGGCAATCAGCCCCAGCATTTT. Its translation is CASSTGGSGNQPQHF.